The clone carrying this T cell receptor beta chain was observed at least ten times. Antigen unknown. These data come from a study of CD8+CD57+ T cells in acquired aplastic anemia. Study background: Average DNA yield from sorted CD4+ and CD8+ cells was about 3 ug.

The study, taken as a whole, reports: Comparison of patients with controls identified roughly 27 shared CD8+ CDR3 sequences.

CDR1 is LNHNV and CDR2 is YYDKDF in the germline V gene (reference sequence). V gave up 2 bases and J gave up 4 bases; unmatched junction bases: 4. This CDR3 contains 15 residues. Patients picked for sequencing had shown CD8+CD57+ cell expansion detected by flow cytometry. TCR beta VDJ and CDR3 were profiled, and genomic DNA was the template. A single record per CDR3 protein comes from TCRdb applying MiXCR to the reads. This table holds some 200,000 distinct CDR3 sequences, approximately 52% found once. This sequence joins TRBV15 and TRBJ2-2, with 7 bases aligning to TRBD2. The specimen sequenced was sorted CD4+, CD8+, or CD8+CD57+ T cells (not recorded which) from PBMCs. This receptor was identified in a human donor with aplastic anemia. CDR3 sequence: CATSRLAEPTGELFF. The CDR3 DNA reads TGTGCCACCAGCAGACTAGCGGAACCCACCGGGGAGCTGTTTTTT. Together with reference TRBV15 and TRBJ2-2, the CDR3 gives the full variable domain: DAMVIQNPRYQVTQFGKPVTLSCSQTLNHNVMYWYQQKSSQAPKLLFHYYDKDFNNEADTPDNFQSRRPNTSFCFLDIRSPGLGDTAMYLCATSRLAEPTGELFFGEGSRLTVL.